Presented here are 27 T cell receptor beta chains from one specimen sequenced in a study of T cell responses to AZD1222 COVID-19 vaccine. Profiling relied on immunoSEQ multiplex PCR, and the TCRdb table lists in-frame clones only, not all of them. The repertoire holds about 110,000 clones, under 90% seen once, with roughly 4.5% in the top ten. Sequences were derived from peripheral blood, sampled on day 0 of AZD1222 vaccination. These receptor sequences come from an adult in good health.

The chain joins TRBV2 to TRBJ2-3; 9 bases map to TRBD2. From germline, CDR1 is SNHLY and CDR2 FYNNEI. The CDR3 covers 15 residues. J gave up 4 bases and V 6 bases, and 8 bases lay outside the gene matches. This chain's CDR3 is CASRLSGGDADTQYF. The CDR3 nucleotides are TGTGCCAGCAGGCTTAGCGGGGGAGACGCAGATACGCAGTATTTT.

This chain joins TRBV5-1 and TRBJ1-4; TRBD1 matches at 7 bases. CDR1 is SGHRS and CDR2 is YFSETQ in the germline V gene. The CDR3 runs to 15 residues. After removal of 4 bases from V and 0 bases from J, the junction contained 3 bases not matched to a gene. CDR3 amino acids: CASSIGQATNEKLFF. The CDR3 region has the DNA TGCGCCAGCAGCATTGGACAGGCAACTAATGAAAAACTGTTTTTT.

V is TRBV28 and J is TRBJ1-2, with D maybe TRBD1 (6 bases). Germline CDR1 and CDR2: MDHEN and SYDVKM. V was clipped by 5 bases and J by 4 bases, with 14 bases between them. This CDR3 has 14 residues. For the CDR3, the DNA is TGTGCCAGCAGTCGCTTAGGACAGTTCTATGGCTACACCTTC. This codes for CASSRLGQFYGYTF.

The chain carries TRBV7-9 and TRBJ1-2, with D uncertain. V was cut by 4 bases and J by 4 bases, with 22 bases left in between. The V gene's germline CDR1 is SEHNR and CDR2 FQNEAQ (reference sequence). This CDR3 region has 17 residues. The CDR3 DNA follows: TGTGCCAGCAGCTGGAGCCAAGCCTCGAAGGGATCCTATGGCTACACCTTC. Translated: CASSWSQASKGSYGYTF.

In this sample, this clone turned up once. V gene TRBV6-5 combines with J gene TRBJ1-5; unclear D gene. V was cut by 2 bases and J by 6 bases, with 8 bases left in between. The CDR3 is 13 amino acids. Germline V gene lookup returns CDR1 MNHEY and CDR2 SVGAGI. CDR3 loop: CASSYAPSQPQHF. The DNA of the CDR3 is TGTGCCAGCAGTTACGCCCCATCTCAGCCCCAGCATTTT.

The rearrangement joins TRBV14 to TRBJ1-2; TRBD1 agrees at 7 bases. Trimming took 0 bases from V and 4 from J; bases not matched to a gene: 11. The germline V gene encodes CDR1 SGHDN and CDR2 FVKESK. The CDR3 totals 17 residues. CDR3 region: CASSQDHPGQSFYGYTF. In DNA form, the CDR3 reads TGTGCCAGCAGCCAAGACCACCCGGGACAGTCTTTCTATGGCTACACCTTC.

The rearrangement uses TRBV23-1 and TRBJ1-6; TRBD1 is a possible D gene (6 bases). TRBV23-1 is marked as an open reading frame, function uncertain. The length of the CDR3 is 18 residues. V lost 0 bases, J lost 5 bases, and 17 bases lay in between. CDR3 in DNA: TGCGCCAGCAGTCAATCTAGCGGGCGGGGGCCGAATAATTCACCCCTCCACTTT. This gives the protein CASSQSSGRGPNNSPLHF.

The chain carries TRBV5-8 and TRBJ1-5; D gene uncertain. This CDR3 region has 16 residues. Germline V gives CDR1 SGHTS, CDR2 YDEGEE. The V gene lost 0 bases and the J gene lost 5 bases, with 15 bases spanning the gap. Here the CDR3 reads CASSLGRPNRYQPQHF. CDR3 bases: TGTGCCAGCAGCTTGGGCCGTCCCAACCGATATCAGCCCCAGCATTTT.

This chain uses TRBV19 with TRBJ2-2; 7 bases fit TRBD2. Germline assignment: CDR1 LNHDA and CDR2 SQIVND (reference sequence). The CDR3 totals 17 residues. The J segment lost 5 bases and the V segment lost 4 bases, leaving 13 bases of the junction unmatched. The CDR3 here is CASSTNPGGSRTGELFF. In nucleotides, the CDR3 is TGTGCCAGTAGTACTAACCCCGGGGGGAGTCGGACCGGGGAGCTGTTTTTT.

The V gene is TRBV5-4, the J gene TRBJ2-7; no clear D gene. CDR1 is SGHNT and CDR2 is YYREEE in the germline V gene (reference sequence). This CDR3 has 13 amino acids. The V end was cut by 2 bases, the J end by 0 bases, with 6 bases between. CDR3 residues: CASSFIASYEQYF. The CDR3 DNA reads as TGTGCCAGCAGCTTTATTGCCTCCTACGAGCAGTACTTC.

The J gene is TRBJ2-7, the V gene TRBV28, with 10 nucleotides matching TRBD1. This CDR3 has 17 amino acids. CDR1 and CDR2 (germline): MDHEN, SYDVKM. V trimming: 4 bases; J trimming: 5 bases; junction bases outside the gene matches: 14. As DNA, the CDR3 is TGTGCCAGCAGTTCGGACAGGGGGTTAGCCCGACTAGACGAGCAGTACTTC. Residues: CASSSDRGLARLDEQYF.

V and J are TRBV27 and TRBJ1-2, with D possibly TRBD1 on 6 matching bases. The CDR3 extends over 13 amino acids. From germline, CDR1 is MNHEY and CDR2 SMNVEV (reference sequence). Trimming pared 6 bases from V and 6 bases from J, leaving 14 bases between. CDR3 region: CASSQKGVDGYTF. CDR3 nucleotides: TGTGCCAGCAGCCAGAAGGGGGTGGATGGCTACACCTTC.

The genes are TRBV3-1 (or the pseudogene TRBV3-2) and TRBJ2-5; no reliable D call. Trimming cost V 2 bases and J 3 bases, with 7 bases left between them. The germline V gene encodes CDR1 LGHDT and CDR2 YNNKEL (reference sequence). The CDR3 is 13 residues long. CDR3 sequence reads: CASSQHREETQYF. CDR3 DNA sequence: TGTGCCAGCAGCCAACATCGGGAAGAGACCCAGTACTTC.

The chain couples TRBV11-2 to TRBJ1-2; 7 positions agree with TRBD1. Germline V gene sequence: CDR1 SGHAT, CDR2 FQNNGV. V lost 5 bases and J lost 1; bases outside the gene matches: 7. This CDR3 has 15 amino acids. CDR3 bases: TGTGCCAGCAGCCTGGAGGGGGCGGTTAACTATGGCTACACCTTC. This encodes CASSLEGAVNYGYTF.

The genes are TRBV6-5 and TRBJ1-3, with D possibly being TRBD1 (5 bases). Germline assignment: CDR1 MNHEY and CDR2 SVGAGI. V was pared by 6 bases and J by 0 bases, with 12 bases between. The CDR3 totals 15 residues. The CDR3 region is CASRGEQSSGNTIYF. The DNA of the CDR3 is TGTGCCAGCAGAGGGGAGCAGAGCTCTGGAAACACCATATATTTT.

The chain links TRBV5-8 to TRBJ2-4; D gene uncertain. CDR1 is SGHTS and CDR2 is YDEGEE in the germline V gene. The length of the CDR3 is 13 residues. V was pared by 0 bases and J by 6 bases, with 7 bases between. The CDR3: CASSLDRLNIQYF. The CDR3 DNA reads TGTGCCAGCAGCTTGGACAGATTAAACATTCAGTACTTC.

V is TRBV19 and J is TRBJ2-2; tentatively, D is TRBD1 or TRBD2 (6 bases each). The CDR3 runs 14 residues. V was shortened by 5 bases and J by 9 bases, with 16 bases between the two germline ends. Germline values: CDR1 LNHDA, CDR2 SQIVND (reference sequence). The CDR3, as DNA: TGTGCCAGTAGTTACAACAGGGAGGCCAGGGAGCTGTTTTTT. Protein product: CASSYNREARELFF.

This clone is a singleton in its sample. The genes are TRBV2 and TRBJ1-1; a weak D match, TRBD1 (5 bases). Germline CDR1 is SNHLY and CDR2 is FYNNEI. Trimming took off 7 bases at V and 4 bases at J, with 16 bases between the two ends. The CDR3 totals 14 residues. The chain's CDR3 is CASTEQGFGTEAFF. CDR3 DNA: TGTGCCAGCACAGAGCAGGGATTTGGCACTGAAGCTTTCTTT. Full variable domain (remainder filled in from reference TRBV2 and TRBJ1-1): EPEVTQTPSHQVTQMGQEVILRCVPISNHLYFYWYRQILGQKVEFLVSFYNNEISEKSEIFDDQFSVERPDGSNFTLKIRSTKLEDSAMYFCASTEQGFGTEAFFGQGTRLTVV.

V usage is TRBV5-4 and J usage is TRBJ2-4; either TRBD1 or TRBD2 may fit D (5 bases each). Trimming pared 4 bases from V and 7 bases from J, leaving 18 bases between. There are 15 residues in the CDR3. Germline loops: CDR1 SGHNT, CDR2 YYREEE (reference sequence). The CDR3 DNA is TGTGCCAGCAGCGATAACTCAGGGCGGAGGAACATTCAGTACTTC. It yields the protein CASSDNSGRRNIQYF.

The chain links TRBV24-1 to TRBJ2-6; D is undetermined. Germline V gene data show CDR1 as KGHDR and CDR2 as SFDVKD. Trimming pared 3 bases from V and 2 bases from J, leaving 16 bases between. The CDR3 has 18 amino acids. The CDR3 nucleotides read TGTGCCACCAGTGATGAGGATGGACCTAGGACTGGGGCCAACGTCCTGACTTTC. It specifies CATSDEDGPRTGANVLTF.

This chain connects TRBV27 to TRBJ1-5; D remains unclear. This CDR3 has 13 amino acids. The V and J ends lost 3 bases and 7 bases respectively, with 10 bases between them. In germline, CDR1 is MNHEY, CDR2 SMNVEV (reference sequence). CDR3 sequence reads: CASSFSLLQPQHF. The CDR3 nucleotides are TGTGCCAGCAGTTTTAGTTTGTTGCAGCCCCAGCATTTT.

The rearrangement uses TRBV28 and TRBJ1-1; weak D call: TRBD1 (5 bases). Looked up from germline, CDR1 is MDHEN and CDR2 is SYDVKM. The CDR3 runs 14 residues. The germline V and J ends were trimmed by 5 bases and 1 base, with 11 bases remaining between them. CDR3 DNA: TGTGCCAGCAGTATCTCCACAGGGAACACTGAAGCTTTCTTT. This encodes CASSISTGNTEAFF.

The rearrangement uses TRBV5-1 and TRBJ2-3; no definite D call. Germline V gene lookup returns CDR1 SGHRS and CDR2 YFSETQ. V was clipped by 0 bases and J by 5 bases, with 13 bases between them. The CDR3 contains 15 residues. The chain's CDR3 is CASSLAPVPLDTQYF. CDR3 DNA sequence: TGCGCCAGCAGCTTGGCCCCAGTACCCCTAGATACGCAGTATTTT.

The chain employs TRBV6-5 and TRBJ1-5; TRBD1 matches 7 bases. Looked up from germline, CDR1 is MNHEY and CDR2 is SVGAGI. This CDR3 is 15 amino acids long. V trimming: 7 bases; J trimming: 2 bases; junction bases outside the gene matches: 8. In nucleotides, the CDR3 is TGTGCCAGCATCGACGACAGGGTGGGCAATCAGCCCCAGCATTTT. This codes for CASIDDRVGNQPQHF.

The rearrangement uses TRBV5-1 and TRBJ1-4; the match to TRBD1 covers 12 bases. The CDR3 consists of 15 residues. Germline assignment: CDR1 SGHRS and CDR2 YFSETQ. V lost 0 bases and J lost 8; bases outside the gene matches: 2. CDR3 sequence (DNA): TGCGCCAGCAGCTTGGCCGGGACAGGGGGCGAAAAACTGTTTTTT. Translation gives CASSLAGTGGEKLFF.

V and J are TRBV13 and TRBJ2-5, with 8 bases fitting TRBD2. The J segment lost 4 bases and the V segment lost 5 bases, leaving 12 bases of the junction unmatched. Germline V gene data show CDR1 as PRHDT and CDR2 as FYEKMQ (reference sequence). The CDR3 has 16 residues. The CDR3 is CASSQMVAGKGETQYF. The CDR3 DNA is TGTGCCAGCAGCCAAATGGTAGCGGGGAAAGGAGAGACCCAGTACTTC. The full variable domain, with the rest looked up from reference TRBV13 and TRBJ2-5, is AAGVIQSPRHLIKEKRETATLKCYPIPRHDTVYWYQQGPGQDPQFLISFYEKMQSDKGSIPDRFSAQQFSDYHSELNMSSLELGDSALYFCASSQMVAGKGETQYFGPGTRLLVL.

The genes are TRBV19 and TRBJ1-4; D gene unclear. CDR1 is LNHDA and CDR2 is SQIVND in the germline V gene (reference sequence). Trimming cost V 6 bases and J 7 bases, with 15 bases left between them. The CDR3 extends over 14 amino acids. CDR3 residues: CASSQDGNREKLFF. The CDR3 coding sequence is TGTGCCAGTAGCCAGGACGGAAATCGTGAAAAACTGTTTTTT.